Reported below is one TCR beta chain. The data are from a study of blood T cell repertoires in COVID-19. Turning to the study itself: The analysed material was cDNA or gDNA that came from T cells, B-cell-depleted T cells, or PBMCs.

Sequencing was performed with immunoSEQ multiplex PCR; in TCRdb, only in-frame clones are kept and a portion is missing. Here the sample spans some 250,000 clones, over 65% being singletons. Trimming cost V 4 bases and J 4 bases, with 7 bases left between them. Germline CDR1 is DFQATT and CDR2 is SNEGSKA (reference sequence). The CDR3 has 11 amino acids. The sequencing input was peripheral blood. The chain is built from TRBV20-1 and TRBJ2-5; D is unclear. The sequence came from an elderly woman with acute or convalescent COVID-19. The CDR3 sequence: CSATVSETQYF. CDR3 sequence (DNA): TGCAGTGCTACAGTCTCAGAGACCCAGTACTTC.